The 18 T cell receptor beta chains below come from one sample, sequenced in a study of T cells after yellow fever vaccination. TCRdb ran MiXCR on the 5' RACE reads and lists one entry per CDR3 protein. The sample yields just under 600,000 distinct CDR3 sequences, about 13% seen once. The material was PBMCs, obtained on the day of the yellow fever booster vaccination. The receptors stem from a man aged 30-40 years who received the YFV17D yellow fever vaccine.

This sequence joins TRBV7-6 and TRBJ2-2; 14 nucleotides agree with TRBD2. The V and J ends lost 4 bases and 6 bases, in that order; junction bases with no gene match: 4. CDR3 size: 16 residues. Germline values: CDR1 SGHVS, CDR2 FNYEAQ. CDR3 amino acids: CASSWGLAGASGELFF. DNA of the CDR3: TGTGCCAGCAGCTGGGGACTAGCGGGAGCATCCGGGGAGCTGTTTTTT. Full variable domain (missing parts from reference TRBV7-6 and TRBJ2-2): GAGVSQSPRYKVTKRGQDVALRCDPISGHVSLYWYRQALGQGPEFLTYFNYEAQQDKSGLPNDRFSAERPEGSISTLTIQRTEQRDSAMYRCASSWGLAGASGELFFGEGSRLTVL.

This clonotype has more than one count but fewer than ten. This chain uses TRBV12-3 or TRBV12-4 with TRBJ2-3, with D possibly TRBD1 on 7 matching bases. This CDR3 is 15 amino acids long. The germline V and J ends were trimmed by 6 bases and 2 bases, with 15 bases remaining between them. CDR3 DNA sequence: TGTGCCAGCAGCCAGGGGGAGGTTACCACAGATACGCAGTATTTT. It codes for CASSQGEVTTDTQYF.

This clonotype appeared a few times. The V gene is TRBV12-3 or TRBV12-4, the J gene TRBJ2-3; D uncertain. The V and J ends lost 10 bases and 6 bases respectively, with 8 bases between them. The CDR3 consists of 10 residues. The CDR3 region is CATARDTQYF. CDR3 coding DNA: TGTGCCACCGCTCGGGATACGCAGTATTTT.

This clonotype was detected only a few times. The V gene is TRBV7-8, the J gene TRBJ2-3, with 8 bases identical to TRBD2. V lost 4 bases, J lost 1 base, and 13 bases stayed unmatched. Germline assignment: CDR1 SGHVS and CDR2 FQNEAQ. The CDR3 runs to 18 residues. The CDR3: CASSSLAVTSGGTDTQYF. The CDR3 DNA sequence: TGTGCCAGCAGCTCACTAGCGGTTACCTCAGGGGGCACAGATACGCAGTATTTT. Combining the CDR3 with reference TRBV7-8 and TRBJ2-3 gives the whole variable domain GAGVSQSPRYKVAKRGQDVALRCDPISGHVSLFWYQQALGQGPEFLTYFQNEAQLDKSGLPSDRFFAERPEGSVSTLKIQRTQQEDSAVYLCASSSLAVTSGGTDTQYFGPGTRLTVL.

This sequence joins TRBV19 and TRBJ2-3, with a tentative D call TRBD1 (6 bases). The CDR3 has 12 residues. Trimming removed 7 bases at V and 6 bases at J, with 11 bases between. Germline V gene lookup returns CDR1 LNHDA and CDR2 SQIVND (reference sequence). The DNA for the CDR3 is TGTGCCAGTAAGAGCAGGGGCGATACGCAGTATTTT. This encodes CASKSRGDTQYF. The full variable domain, its missing parts supplied by reference TRBV19 and TRBJ2-3, is DGGITQSPKYLFRKEGQNVTLSCEQNLNHDAMYWYRQDPGQGLRLIYYSQIVNDFQKGDIAEGYSVSREKKESFPLTVTSAQKNPTAFYLCASKSRGDTQYFGPGTRLTVL.

This clonotype showed up just a few times. This chain uses TRBV12-3 or TRBV12-4 with TRBJ2-1, with D tentatively TRBD1 or TRBD2 (5 bases each). The CDR3 is 16 amino acids. V was cut by 5 bases and J by 6 bases, with 20 bases left in between. The DNA for the CDR3 is TGTGCCAGCAGTCCTCAACTCAGGACTGGGGGCAATGAGCAGTTCTTC. Translation gives CASSPQLRTGGNEQFF.

CDR3 loop: CSARAGRGGSEAFF. The CDR3 DNA reads TGCAGTGCTAGGGCGGGCCGGGGAGGGAGTGAAGCTTTCTTT. V usage is TRBV20-1 and J usage is TRBJ1-1; unclear D gene. Looked up from germline, CDR1 is DFQATT and CDR2 is SNEGSKA (reference sequence). The CDR3 runs 14 residues. The V and J ends lost 3 bases and 7 bases respectively, with 18 bases between them.

This clonotype was detected only a few times. The chain links TRBV3-1 to TRBJ2-1, with D possibly TRBD2 on 5 matching bases. The germline V and J ends were trimmed by 2 bases and 5 bases, with 10 bases remaining between them. The CDR3 sequence is 14 residues long. Germline CDR1 is LGHDT and CDR2 is YNNKEL (reference sequence). In DNA, the CDR3 is TGTGCCAGCAGCCAAATGGTGCGGGACAATGAGCAGTTCTTC. It encodes CASSQMVRDNEQFF.

The chain uses TRBV7-6 and TRBJ2-7, with D perhaps matching TRBD1 (6 bases). This CDR3 has 15 amino acids. CDR1 SGHVS and CDR2 FNYEAQ come from the germline V gene. V lost 5 bases, J lost 1 base, and 15 bases lay in between. The CDR3 DNA is TGTGCCAGCAGCCCTGATACAGGGAATTCCTACGAGCAGTACTTC. The encoded protein is CASSPDTGNSYEQYF. Complete variable domain (other parts from reference TRBV7-6 and TRBJ2-7): GAGVSQSPRYKVTKRGQDVALRCDPISGHVSLYWYRQALGQGPEFLTYFNYEAQQDKSGLPNDRFSAERPEGSISTLTIQRTEQRDSAMYRCASSPDTGNSYEQYFGPGTRLTVT.

The rearrangement uses TRBV30 and TRBJ2-7, with D possibly being TRBD2 (5 bases). The CDR3 extends over 14 amino acids. Trimming pared 2 bases from V and 6 bases from J, leaving 17 bases between. CDR1 is GTSNPN and CDR2 is SVGIG in the germline V gene (reference sequence). CDR3 coding DNA: TGTGCCTGGAGTTCGGGAATCGGAAAGTCCGAGCAGTACTTC. As protein: CAWSSGIGKSEQYF.

This clonotype was counted between two and nine times. The chain combines TRBV20-1 with TRBJ2-6; weak D call: TRBD1 (6 bases). Germline V gene sequence: CDR1 DFQATT, CDR2 SNEGSKA (reference sequence). The CDR3 extends over 15 amino acids. Deletions cut 3 bases from V and 2 bases from J, with 11 bases between. DNA for the CDR3: TGCAGTGCTAGCAGGGGCGGCCCTGGGGCCAACGTCCTGACTTTC. It translates to CSASRGGPGANVLTF.

The CDR3 DNA reads TGCAGCGTTGTGTTTTCGGGCAGGGGGCCGGGAGATACGCAGTATTTT. This gives the protein CSVVFSGRGPGDTQYF. This chain links TRBV29-1 with TRBJ2-3, with 8 bases matching TRBD1. The CDR3 spans 16 residues. The V gene end was trimmed by 4 bases and the J gene end by 5 bases; junction bases not matched to a gene: 14. Germline assignment: CDR1 SQVTM and CDR2 ANQGSEA.

This clonotype occurred many times. V gene TRBV14 combines with J gene TRBJ2-3, with D hard to call. The CDR3 loop spans 14 amino acids. Germline CDR1 and CDR2: SGHDN and FVKESK. V was trimmed by 5 bases and J by 6 bases, leaving 15 bases between them. The CDR3 nucleotides are TGTGCCAGCAGCTCTCTTGACCTCCCGGATACGCAGTATTTT. Protein: CASSSLDLPDTQYF.

This clonotype was seen more than once but under ten times. The chain employs TRBV6-5 and TRBJ1-2; TRBD1 is a possible D gene (5 bases). V gave up 0 bases and J gave up 8 bases, with 13 bases separating them. Per germline, CDR1 MNHEY and CDR2 SVGAGI. The CDR3 is 14 residues long. DNA of the CDR3: TGTGCCAGCAGTTACTCGGAGGGGTATAGCGGCTACACCTTC. This gives the protein CASSYSEGYSGYTF.

This clonotype has only a few counts. The V call is TRBV5-6, the J call TRBJ2-1, with D possibly matching TRBD1 (5 bases). The CDR3 runs 16 residues. CDR1 and CDR2 (germline): SGHDT, YYEEEE. Between the trimmed V and J ends, which lost 0 bases and 0 bases, there was a span of 10 bases. In DNA form, the CDR3 reads TGTGCCAGCAGCTTGGCCGTGGGGCACTCCTACAATGAGCAGTTCTTC. It specifies CASSLAVGHSYNEQFF.

The chain has TRBV9 and TRBJ2-1; 7 bases align to TRBD2. There are 16 residues in the CDR3. Per the germline V gene, CDR1 is SGDLS and CDR2 is YYNGEE. J lost 2 bases, V lost 0 bases, and 5 bases had no gene match. CDR3 sequence (DNA): TGTGCCAGCAGCGTAGAGGCAGGACTAGCCTACAATGAGCAGTTCTTC. This gives the protein CASSVEAGLAYNEQFF.

This clonotype was seen many times. A read error may account for a junction end that differs from germline. The chain employs TRBV12-3 or TRBV12-4 and TRBJ2-7; 10 nucleotides agree with TRBD2. The CDR3 covers 14 residues. DNA for the CDR3: TGTGCCAGCAGTGTAGCGGGGGGTTCCTACGAGCAGTACTTC. Translating it yields CASSVAGGSYEQYF.

In its sample, this clonotype was seen a few times. The V and J genes are TRBV15 and TRBJ2-5, with D hard to call. Germline CDR1 is LNHNV and CDR2 is YYDKDF (reference sequence). This CDR3 is 14 amino acids long. Trimming took off 5 bases at V and 3 bases at J, with 13 bases between the two ends. In nucleotides, the CDR3 is TGTGCCACCAGCGTAGGAGTTTTGGAAGAGACCCAGTACTTC. This sequence encodes CATSVGVLEETQYF.